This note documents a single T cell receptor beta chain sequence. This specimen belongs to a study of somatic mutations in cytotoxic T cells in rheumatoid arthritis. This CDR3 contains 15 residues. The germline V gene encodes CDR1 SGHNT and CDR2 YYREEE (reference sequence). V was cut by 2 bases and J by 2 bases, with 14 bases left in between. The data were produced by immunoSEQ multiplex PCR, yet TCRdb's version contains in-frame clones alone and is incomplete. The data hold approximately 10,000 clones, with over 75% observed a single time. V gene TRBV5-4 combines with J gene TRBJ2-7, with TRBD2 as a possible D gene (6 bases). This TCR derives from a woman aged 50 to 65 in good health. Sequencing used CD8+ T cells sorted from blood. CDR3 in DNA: TGTGCCAGCAGCTTTTTAGCGGACTCTCCCTACGAGCAGTACTTC. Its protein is CASSFLADSPYEQYF.